Each of the 2 T cell receptor beta chains below was sequenced from the same sample in a study of blood T cell repertoires in COVID-19. TCRdb keeps only in-frame clones here, not all; method: immunoSEQ multiplex PCR. Among about 210,000 clones listed, 75% to 90% were seen once. The specimen sequenced was PBMCs or T cells enriched from blood (not recorded which). All receptors derive from a man aged 35 to 55 who had recovered from COVID-19.

This chain links TRBV9 with TRBJ1-5; 10 bases align to TRBD1. The germline CDR1 and CDR2 sequences are SGDLS and YYNGEE. The junction had 7 bases not matched to a gene; V was cut back by 0 bases and J by 7 bases. The CDR3 is 16 amino acids. CDR3 in DNA: TGTGCCAGCAGCGTAGTACTGGGACAGGGGATGCAGCCCCAGCATTTT. Amino acid sequence: CASSVVLGQGMQPQHF.

The chain employs TRBV29-1 and TRBJ1-2; the match to TRBD1 covers 7 bases. Trimming at V came to 8 bases and at J to 4 bases, leaving 13 bases not matched to a gene. The V gene's germline CDR1 is SQVTM and CDR2 ANQGSEA. This CDR3 is built from 14 residues. Here the CDR3 reads CSIREDRFPYGYTF. The CDR3 DNA reads TGCAGCATCAGAGAGGACAGGTTCCCCTATGGCTACACCTTC. Variable domain in full (rest from reference TRBV29-1 and TRBJ1-2): SAVISQKPSRDICQRGTSLTIQCQVDSQVTMMFWYRQQPGQSLTLIATANQGSEATYESGFVIDKFPISRPNLTFSTLTVSNMSPEDSSIYLCSIREDRFPYGYTFGSGTRLTVV.